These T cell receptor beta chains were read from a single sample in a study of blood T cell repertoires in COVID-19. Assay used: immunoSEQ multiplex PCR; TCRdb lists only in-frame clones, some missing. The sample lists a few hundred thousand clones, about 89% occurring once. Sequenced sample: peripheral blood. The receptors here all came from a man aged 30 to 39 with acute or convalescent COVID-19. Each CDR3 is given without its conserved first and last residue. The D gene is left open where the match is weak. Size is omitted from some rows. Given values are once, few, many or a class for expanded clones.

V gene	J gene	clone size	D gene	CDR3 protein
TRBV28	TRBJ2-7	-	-	ASSLGRIWTIGFFLTYEQY
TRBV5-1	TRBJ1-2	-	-	ASRPEGVYGYT
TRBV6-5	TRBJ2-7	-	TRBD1	ASSQRTGTTEQY
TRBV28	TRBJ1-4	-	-	ASSSVDRLSEKLF
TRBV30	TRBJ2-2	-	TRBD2	AWRRRGVDTGELF
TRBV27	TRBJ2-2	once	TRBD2	ASCRSGSSAGELF
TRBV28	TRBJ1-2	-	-	ASRVPDLAGFNYGYT
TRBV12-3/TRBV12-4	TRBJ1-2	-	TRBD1	ASSLGTGLGYT
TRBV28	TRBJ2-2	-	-	ASSFDRALNTGELF
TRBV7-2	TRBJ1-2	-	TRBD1	ASSQAGQGIFGYT
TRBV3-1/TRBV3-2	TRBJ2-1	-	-	ASSPYNEQF
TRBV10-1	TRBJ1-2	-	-	ASSEMGKFKVVNYGYT
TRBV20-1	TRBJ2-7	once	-	SARRGYEQY
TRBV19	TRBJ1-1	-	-	ASSIEGRGTSHEAF
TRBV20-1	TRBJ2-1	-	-	SALRRYEQF
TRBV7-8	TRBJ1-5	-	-	ASSAASYQYSNQPQH
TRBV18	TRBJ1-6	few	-	ASSPQDILHSPLH
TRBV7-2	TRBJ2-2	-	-	ASSLALGTGLGGELF
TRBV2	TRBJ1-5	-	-	ASSLTGPRNQPQH
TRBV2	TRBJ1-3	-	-	ASGGGYTIY
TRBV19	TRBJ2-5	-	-	ASAPRIRGQETQY
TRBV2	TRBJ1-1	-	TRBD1	ASSEAPGGHTEAF
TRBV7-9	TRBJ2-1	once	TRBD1	ASSPWTGLDNEQF
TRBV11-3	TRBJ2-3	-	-	ASSLRGDSTDTQY
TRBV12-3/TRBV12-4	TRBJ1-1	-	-	ASSTGYTEAF
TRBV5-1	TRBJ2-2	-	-	ASSSGLEVGELF
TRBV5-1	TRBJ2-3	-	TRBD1	ASTTSGTGPDTQY
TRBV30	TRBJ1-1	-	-	AWSVAVKAF
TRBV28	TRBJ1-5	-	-	ASKTAGGNQPQH
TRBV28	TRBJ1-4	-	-	ASSTAGSTNEKLF
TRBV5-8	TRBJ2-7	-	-	ASSRAGRQY
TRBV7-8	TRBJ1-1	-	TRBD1	ASSALQGFTEAF
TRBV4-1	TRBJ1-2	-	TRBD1	ASSQVFGTDYGYT
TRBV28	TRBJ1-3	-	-	ASSFSVNTIY
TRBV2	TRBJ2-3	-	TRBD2	ASLTSGYTDTQY
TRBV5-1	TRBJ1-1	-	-	ASSITSQASQVAF
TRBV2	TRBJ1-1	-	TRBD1	ASTWDSNMNTEAF
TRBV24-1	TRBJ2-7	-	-	ATSSILSNEQY
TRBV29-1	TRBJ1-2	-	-	SVEDTGQSYYGYT
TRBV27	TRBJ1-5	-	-	ASSLSAGIRNQPQH
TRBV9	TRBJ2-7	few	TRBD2	ASSRTSGNYEQY
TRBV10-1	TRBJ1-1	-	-	ASSDRGREAF
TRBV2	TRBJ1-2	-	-	ASRPDRYYYGYT
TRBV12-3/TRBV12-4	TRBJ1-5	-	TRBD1	ASSINRGHQH
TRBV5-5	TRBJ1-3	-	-	ASSSRGGAGNTIY
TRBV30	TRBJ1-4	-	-	ACDEGSPLGEKLF
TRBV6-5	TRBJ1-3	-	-	ASRDNGNTIY
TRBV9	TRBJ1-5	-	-	ASSERDTTWNQPQH
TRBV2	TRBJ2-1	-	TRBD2	ASSVLELAGAEQF
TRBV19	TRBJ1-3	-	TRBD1	ASSMTGIGNTIY
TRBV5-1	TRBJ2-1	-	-	ASSFPVGGNEQF
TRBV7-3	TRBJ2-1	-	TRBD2	ASSFLAGYNEQF
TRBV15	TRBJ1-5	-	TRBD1	ATSRGGQGKNQPQH